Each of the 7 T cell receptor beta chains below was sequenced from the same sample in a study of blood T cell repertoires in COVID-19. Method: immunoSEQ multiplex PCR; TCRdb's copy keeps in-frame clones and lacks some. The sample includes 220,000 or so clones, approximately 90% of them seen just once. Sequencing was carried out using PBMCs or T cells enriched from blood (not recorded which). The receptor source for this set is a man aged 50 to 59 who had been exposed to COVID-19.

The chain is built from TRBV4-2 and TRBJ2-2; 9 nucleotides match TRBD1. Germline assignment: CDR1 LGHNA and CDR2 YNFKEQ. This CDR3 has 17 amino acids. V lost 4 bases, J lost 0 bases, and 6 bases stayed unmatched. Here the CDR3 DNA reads TGTGCCAGCAGCCCTAAAGGGACAGGGACGAACACCGGGGAGCTGTTTTTT. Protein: CASSPKGTGTNTGELFF.

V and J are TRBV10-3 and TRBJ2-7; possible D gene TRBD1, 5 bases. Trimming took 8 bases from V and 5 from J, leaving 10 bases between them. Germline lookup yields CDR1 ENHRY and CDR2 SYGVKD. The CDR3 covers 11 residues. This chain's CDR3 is CAIRQGDEQYV. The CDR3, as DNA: TGTGCCATCCGGCAGGGCGACGAGCAGTACGTC.

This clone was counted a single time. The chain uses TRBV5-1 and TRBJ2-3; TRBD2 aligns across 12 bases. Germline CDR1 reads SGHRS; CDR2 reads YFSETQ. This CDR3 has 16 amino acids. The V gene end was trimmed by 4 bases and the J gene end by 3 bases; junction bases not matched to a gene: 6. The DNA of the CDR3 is TGCGCCAGCAGCCGCACTAGCGGGGGGTTAACAGATACGCAGTATTTT. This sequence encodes CASSRTSGGLTDTQYF.

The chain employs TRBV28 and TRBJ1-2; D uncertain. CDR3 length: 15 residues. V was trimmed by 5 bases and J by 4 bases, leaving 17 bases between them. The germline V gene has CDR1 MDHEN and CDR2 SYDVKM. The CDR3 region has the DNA TGTGCCAGCAGTCAACAGACGGCCGCGAGCTATGGCTACACCTTC. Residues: CASSQQTAASYGYTF.

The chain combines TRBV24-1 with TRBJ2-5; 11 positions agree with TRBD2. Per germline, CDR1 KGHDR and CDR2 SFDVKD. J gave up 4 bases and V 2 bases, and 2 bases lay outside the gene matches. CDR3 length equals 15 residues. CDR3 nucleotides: TGTGCCACCAGTGATTATCTAGCGGGAGGAGAGACCCAGTACTTC. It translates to CATSDYLAGGETQYF.

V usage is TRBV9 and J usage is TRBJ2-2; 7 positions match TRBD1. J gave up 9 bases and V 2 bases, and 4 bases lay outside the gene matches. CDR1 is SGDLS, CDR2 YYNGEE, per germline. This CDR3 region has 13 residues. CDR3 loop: CASSVNRGRELFF. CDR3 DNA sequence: TGTGCCAGCAGCGTGAACAGGGGAAGGGAGCTGTTTTTT. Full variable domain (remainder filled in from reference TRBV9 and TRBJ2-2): DSGVTQTPKHLITATGQRVTLRCSPRSGDLSVYWYQQSLDQGLQFLIQYYNGEERAKGNILERFSAQQFPDLHSELNLSSLELGDSALYFCASSVNRGRELFFGEGSRLTVL.

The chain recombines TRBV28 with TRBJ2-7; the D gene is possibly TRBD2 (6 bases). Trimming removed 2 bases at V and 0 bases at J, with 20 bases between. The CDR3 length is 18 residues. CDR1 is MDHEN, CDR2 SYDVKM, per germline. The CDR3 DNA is TGTGCCAGCAGTTTACGGACGCCCGGGACTTTCCTCTCCTACGAGCAGTACGTC. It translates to CASSLRTPGTFLSYEQYV.